The next 25 T cell receptor beta chains were all read from a single sample in a study of blood T cells in healthy people across ages. Primed by a sample-barcoded 5' primer and a J-beta primer mix, a second PCR proceeded for about 6 to 12 cycles. TCRdb re-called the 5' RACE reads through MiXCR, storing one row per CDR3 protein. This sample yields hundreds of thousands of distinct CDR3 sequences, of which about 30% are seen a single time; about 15% belongs to the top ten. The sequenced material came from blood. The source of these receptors is a woman of 80 years or more in good health.

In this sample, this clonotype turned up a few times. This sequence joins TRBV5-1 and TRBJ2-2, with D tentatively TRBD1 or TRBD2 (5 bases each). Trimming left V 2 bases short and J 2 bases short, with 19 bases between. Germline CDR1 SGHRS, CDR2 YFSETQ. This CDR3 spans 18 amino acids. The CDR3 DNA is TGCGCCAGCAGCTTCGCCATGGGACCCTCCTTCAACACCGGGGAGCTGTTTTTT. It codes for CASSFAMGPSFNTGELFF.

There are many counts of this clonotype. This sequence joins TRBV10-3 and TRBJ1-4; D might be TRBD1 (5 bases). This CDR3 has 14 amino acids. Germline V lookup: CDR1 ENHRY, CDR2 SYGVKD. V was shortened by 1 base and J by 8 bases, with 11 bases between the two germline ends. The DNA for the CDR3 is TGTGCCATCAGTGAGTTAGCGGGACGGGAAAAACTGTTTTTT. It yields the protein CAISELAGREKLFF.

The rearrangement links TRBV20-1 to TRBJ1-1; D is unresolved. Trimming pared 5 bases from V and 8 bases from J, leaving 9 bases between. Germline V gives CDR1 DFQATT, CDR2 SNEGSKA (reference sequence). The CDR3 extends over 10 amino acids. CDR3 sequence reads: CSAYKKEAFF. The CDR3, as DNA: TGCAGTGCTTACAAGAAAGAAGCTTTCTTT.

There are many counts of this clonotype. V gene TRBV19 combines with J gene TRBJ2-1; 8 positions match TRBD1. V was pared by 9 bases and J by 2 bases, with 3 bases of the junction left unmatched. The germline V gene has CDR1 LNHDA and CDR2 SQIVND (reference sequence). This CDR3 has 13 residues. The CDR3 here is CASADRAYNEQFF. In DNA, the CDR3 is TGTGCCAGCGCGGACAGGGCCTACAATGAGCAGTTCTTC.

This clonotype occurred a few times. The gene calls are TRBV20-1 and TRBJ1-1; D perhaps matches TRBD1 (6 bases). Germline CDR1 reads DFQATT; CDR2 reads SNEGSKA (reference sequence). V was trimmed by 2 bases and J by 4 bases, leaving 17 bases between them. This CDR3 is 15 amino acids long. CDR3 in DNA: TGCAGTGCTAGAAGGGTGGGCCAGGGGTTCACTGAAGCTTTCTTT. This codes for CSARRVGQGFTEAFF.

This clonotype was counted ten times or more. The DNA for the CDR3 is TGTGCCAGCAGCTCCGGGACAGGGGGTTCACCCCTCCACTTT. Protein: CASSSGTGGSPLHF. This sequence joins TRBV25-1 and TRBJ1-6, with 11 nucleotides matching TRBD1. CDR1 and CDR2 from the germline V gene are MGHDK and SYGVNS. The V segment lost 6 bases and the J segment 9 bases; nucleotides outside the gene matches: 4. CDR3 length equals 14 residues.

In its sample, this clonotype was seen many times. The chain carries TRBV5-1 and TRBJ2-3, with 9 bases lining up with TRBD2. V lost 6 bases, J lost 5 bases, and 10 bases stayed unmatched. The CDR3 is made up of 15 amino acids. From germline, CDR1 is SGHRS and CDR2 YFSETQ. The CDR3 coding sequence is TGCGCCAGCACCTCTAGCGGGGCCGGAGGAGATACGCAGTATTTT. It yields the protein CASTSSGAGGDTQYF.

This clonotype was found many times. The chain joins TRBV7-2 to TRBJ1-6; D not resolved. There are 14 residues in the CDR3. With 1 base removed from V and 10 bases from J, the gap between germline ends came to 11 bases. Germline CDR1 is SGHTA and CDR2 is FQGNSA. CDR3 residues: CASSLGRILSPLHF. The CDR3 DNA sequence: TGTGCCAGCAGCTTAGGCAGGATACTATCACCCCTCCACTTT. Full variable domain (remainder filled in from reference TRBV7-2 and TRBJ1-6): GAGVSQSPSNKVTEKGKDVELRCDPISGHTALYWYRQSLGQGLEFLIYFQGNSAPDKSGLPSDRFSAERTGGSVSTLTIQRTQQEDSAVYLCASSLGRILSPLHFGNGTRLTVT.

Note on this clonotype: One base away lies a much larger clone, so this may be a sequencing read error. The chain couples TRBV4-3 to TRBJ2-2, with 7 bases aligning to TRBD1. The germline CDR1 and CDR2 sequences are LGHNA and YSLEER. J gave up 2 bases and V 4 bases, and 7 bases lay outside the gene matches. The CDR3 loop spans 16 amino acids. The CDR3 coding sequence is TGCGCCAGCAGCCCCAAGGGACAGCTTAACACCGGGGAGCTGTTTTTT. Amino acid sequence: CASSPKGQLNTGELFF.

This clonotype showed up many times. This chain connects TRBV30 to TRBJ2-1; no firm D call. Germline CDR1 reads GTSNPN; CDR2 reads SVGIG (reference sequence). Deletions cut 2 bases from V and 7 bases from J, with 6 bases between. The CDR3 runs 11 residues. In DNA form, the CDR3 reads TGTGCCTGGAGTCGGCGAAATGAGCAGTTCTTC. Its protein is CAWSRRNEQFF.

V usage is TRBV4-1 and J usage is TRBJ2-3; possible D gene TRBD1, 6 bases. The CDR3 totals 15 residues. From germline, CDR1 is MGHRA and CDR2 YSYEKL. The V gene lost 0 bases and the J gene lost 4 bases, with 11 bases spanning the gap. CDR3 protein: CASSQDTRGADTQYF. The CDR3 DNA sequence: TGCGCCAGCAGCCAAGATACCAGGGGAGCAGATACGCAGTATTTT.

To note about this clonotype: Possible read error: a much larger clone is one base away. The chain combines TRBV6-5 with TRBJ2-7; the match to TRBD1 covers 9 bases. Germline V lookup: CDR1 MNHEY, CDR2 SVGAGI. The CDR3 consists of 14 residues. CDR3 coding DNA: TGTGCCGGCAGGTCCGGGACAGGGCTCCACGAGCAGTACTTC. Translation gives CAGRSGTGLHEQYF.

A note on this clonotype: The CDR3 does not close with the conserved phenylalanine or tryptophan, likely indicating a read error. V gene TRBV5-1 combines with J gene TRBJ2-1; D unclear. The J call is uncertain, as TRBJ2-7 better fits the DNA end. CDR3 length equals 13 residues. Germline V CDR1 and CDR2: SGHRS, YFSETQ. The DNA for the CDR3 is TGCGCCAGCAGCTGGGCAAGCTACAATGAGCAGTACTAC. Protein: CASSWASYNEQYY.

This clonotype has a count of ten or more. The chain has TRBV7-2 and TRBJ1-1; D is unclear. Germline CDR1 is SGHTA and CDR2 is FQGNSA. The CDR3 is 14 amino acids. Between the trimmed V and J ends, which lost 4 bases and 4 bases, there was a span of 13 bases. CDR3 region: CASSYLGPSTEAFF. The CDR3 nucleotides read TGTGCCAGCAGCTATCTTGGCCCGTCCACTGAAGCTTTCTTT.

The chain carries TRBV12-3 or TRBV12-4 and TRBJ1-2; D unclear. The length of the CDR3 is 12 residues. Trimming cost V 6 bases and J 4 bases, with 9 bases left between them. Here the CDR3 DNA reads TGTGCCAGCAGCACACGGGGCTATGGCTACACCTTC. Translating gives CASSTRGYGYTF.

The chain recombines TRBV12-3 or TRBV12-4 with TRBJ1-1; D uncertain. There are 14 residues in the CDR3. The V end lost 5 bases, the J end lost 1 base, and 11 bases lay between the germline ends. The CDR3, as DNA: TGTGCCAGCAGTCCGCTGCGGGAGAACACTGAAGCTTTCTTT. This gives the protein CASSPLRENTEAFF.

Concerning this clonotype: This likely comes from a read error, as the CDR3 has no conserved phenylalanine or tryptophan at its end. CDR3 in DNA: TGCGCCAGCAGCTGGGACAACTATGGCTACACCGTC. Its protein product is CASSWDNYGYTV. This sequence joins TRBV5-1 and TRBJ1-2; D might be TRBD1 (5 bases). The length of the CDR3 is 12 residues. V shed 3 bases and J shed 2 bases, with 5 bases lying between them. Germline-derived CDR1 and CDR2 are SGHRS and YFSETQ.

There are many counts of this clonotype. The chain uses TRBV20-1 and TRBJ2-3; TRBD2 aligns across 9 bases. The trim removed 3 bases at V and 2 bases at J, leaving 6 bases unmatched. Germline values: CDR1 DFQATT, CDR2 SNEGSKA (reference sequence). The CDR3 length is 15 residues. CDR3 protein: CSASPTSGYTDTQYF. DNA for the CDR3: TGCAGTGCTAGCCCGACTAGCGGTTACACAGATACGCAGTATTTT.

The gene calls are TRBV4-2 and TRBJ2-7; D gene ambiguous. This CDR3 has 16 amino acids. The V end lost 0 bases, the J end lost 7 bases, and 19 bases lay between the germline ends. Germline V gene sequence: CDR1 LGHNA, CDR2 YNFKEQ. DNA of the CDR3: TGTGCCAGCAGCCAAGATCGAGGCCTCTCCGGCAATGAGCAGTACTTC. This gives the protein CASSQDRGLSGNEQYF.

A note on this clonotype: It may be a read error: a sequence one base away is much more abundant. This chain joins TRBV7-2 and TRBJ2-3; D uncertain. The CDR3 length is 15 residues. Germline-derived CDR1 and CDR2 are SGHTA and FQGNSA. V lost 1 base and J 1 base, leaving 9 bases between the germline ends. CDR3 amino acids: CASSLGIGRTDTQYF. In DNA, the CDR3 is TGTGCCAGCAGCTTAGGGATAGGGCGCACAGATACGCAGTATTTT.

Regarding this clonotype: A much larger clone sits a single nucleotide away, making a read error possible. The genes are TRBV5-1 and TRBJ2-1, with TRBD2 identical over 12 bases. The J call is doubtful: the DNA matches TRBJ2-7 better. This CDR3 has 16 amino acids. Germline CDR1 reads SGHRS; CDR2 reads YFSETQ. The CDR3 protein is CASSLRPSGGGNEQYF. The CDR3 region has the DNA TGCGCCAGCAGCCTTCGACCTAGCGGGGGGGGCAATGAGCAGTACTTC.

As for this clonotype: Likely a read error: the CDR3 ends without its conserved phenylalanine or tryptophan. V usage is TRBV20-1 and J usage is TRBJ2-3; 8 nucleotides match TRBD1. The CDR3 runs 15 residues. The germline CDR1 and CDR2 sequences are DFQATT and SNEGSKA (reference sequence). In DNA form, the CDR3 reads TGCAGTGCTAGAGATCCAGGGGGCGCAAAAGATATGCAGTATTGT. Translated, it gives CSARDPGGAKDMQYC.

This clonotype was detected many times. The chain combines TRBV7-2 with TRBJ1-2; D is possibly TRBD1 (5 bases). Trimming took 3 bases from V and 4 from J, leaving 12 bases between them. Germline V gene sequence: CDR1 SGHTA, CDR2 FQGNSA. The CDR3 length is 14 residues. The CDR3 DNA reads as TGTGCCAGCAGCTTGGCCATGGACACCTATGGCTACACCTTC. Its translation: CASSLAMDTYGYTF.

The chain employs TRBV9 and TRBJ2-1; 9 bases line up with TRBD2. The CDR3 runs 16 residues. V lost 3 bases to trimming and J lost 2 bases; unmatched junction nucleotides: 6. CDR1 SGDLS and CDR2 YYNGEE come from the germline V gene. The CDR3 loop is CASSAQGGGAYNEQFF. Written as DNA, the CDR3 is TGTGCCAGCAGCGCCCAGGGCGGGGGGGCCTACAATGAGCAGTTCTTC.

The chain carries TRBV15 and TRBJ2-5; D possibly uses TRBD1 or TRBD2 (5 bases each). This CDR3 contains 17 residues. V lost 2 bases to trimming and J lost 5 bases, with 21 bases between them. From germline, CDR1 is LNHNV and CDR2 YYDKDF (reference sequence). CDR3 sequence: CATSRLTSAGRRETQYF. In DNA, the CDR3 is TGTGCCACCAGCAGACTGACGTCGGCAGGGAGAAGGGAGACCCAGTACTTC.